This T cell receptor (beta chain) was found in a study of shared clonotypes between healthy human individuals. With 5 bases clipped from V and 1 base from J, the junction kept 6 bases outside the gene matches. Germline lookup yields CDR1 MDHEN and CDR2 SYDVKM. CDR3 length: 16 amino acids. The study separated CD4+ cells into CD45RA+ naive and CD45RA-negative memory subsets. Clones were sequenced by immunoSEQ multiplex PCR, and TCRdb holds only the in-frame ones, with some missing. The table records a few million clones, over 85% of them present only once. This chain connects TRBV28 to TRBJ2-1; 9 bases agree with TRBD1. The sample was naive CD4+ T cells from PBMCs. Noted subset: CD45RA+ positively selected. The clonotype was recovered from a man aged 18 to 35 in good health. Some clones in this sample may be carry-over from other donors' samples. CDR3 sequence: CASSRYRGPSYNEQFF. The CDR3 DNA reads TGTGCCAGCAGTCGATACAGGGGGCCTTCCTACAATGAGCAGTTCTTC.